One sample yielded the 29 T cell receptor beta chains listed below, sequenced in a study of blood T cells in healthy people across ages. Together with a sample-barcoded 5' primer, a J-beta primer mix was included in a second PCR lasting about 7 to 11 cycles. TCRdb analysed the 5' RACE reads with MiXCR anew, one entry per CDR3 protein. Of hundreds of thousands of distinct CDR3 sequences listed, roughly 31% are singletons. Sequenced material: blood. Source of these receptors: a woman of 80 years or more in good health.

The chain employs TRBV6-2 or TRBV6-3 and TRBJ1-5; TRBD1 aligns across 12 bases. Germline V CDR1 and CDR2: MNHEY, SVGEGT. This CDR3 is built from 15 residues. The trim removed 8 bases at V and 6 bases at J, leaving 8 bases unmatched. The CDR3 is CASDGTGGLVQPQHF. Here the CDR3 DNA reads TGTGCCAGCGACGGGACAGGGGGCTTGGTTCAGCCCCAGCATTTT.

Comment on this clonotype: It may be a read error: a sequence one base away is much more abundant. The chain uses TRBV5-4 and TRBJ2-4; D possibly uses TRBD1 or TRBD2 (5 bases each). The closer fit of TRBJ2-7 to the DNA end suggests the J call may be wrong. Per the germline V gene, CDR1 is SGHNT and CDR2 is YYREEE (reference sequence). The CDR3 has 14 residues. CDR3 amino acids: CASRHEGLYYEQYF. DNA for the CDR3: TGTGCCAGCAGACACGAGGGGCTCTACTACGAGCAGTACTTC.

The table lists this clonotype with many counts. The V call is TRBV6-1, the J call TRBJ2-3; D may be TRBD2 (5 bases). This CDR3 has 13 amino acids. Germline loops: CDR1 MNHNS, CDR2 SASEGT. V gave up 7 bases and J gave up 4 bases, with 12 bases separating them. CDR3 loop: CASTAPGADTQYF. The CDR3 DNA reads TGTGCCAGCACTGCCCCCGGGGCAGATACGCAGTATTTT.

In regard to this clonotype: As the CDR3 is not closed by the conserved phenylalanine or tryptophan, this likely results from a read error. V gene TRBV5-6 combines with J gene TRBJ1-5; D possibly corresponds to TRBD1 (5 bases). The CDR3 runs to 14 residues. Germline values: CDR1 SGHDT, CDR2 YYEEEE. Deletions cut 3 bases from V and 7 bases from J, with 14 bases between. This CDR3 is CASSYGGSGQPQHV. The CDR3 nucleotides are TGTGCCAGCAGCTACGGGGGTTCGGGACAGCCCCAGCATGTT.

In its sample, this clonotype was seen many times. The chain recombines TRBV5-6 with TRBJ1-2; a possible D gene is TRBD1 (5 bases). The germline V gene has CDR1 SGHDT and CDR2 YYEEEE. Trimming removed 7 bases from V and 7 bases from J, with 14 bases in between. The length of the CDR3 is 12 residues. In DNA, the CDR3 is TGTGCCAGCGGAGTCGGGGGTCGTGGCTACACCTTC. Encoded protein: CASGVGGRGYTF.

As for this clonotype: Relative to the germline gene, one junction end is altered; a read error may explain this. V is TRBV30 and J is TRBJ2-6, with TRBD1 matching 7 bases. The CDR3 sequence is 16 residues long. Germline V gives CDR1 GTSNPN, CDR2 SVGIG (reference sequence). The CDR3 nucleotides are TGTGCCTGGAGTAGGGACAGTAGCTCTGGGGCCAACGTCCGGACTTTC. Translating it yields CAWSRDSSSGANVRTF.

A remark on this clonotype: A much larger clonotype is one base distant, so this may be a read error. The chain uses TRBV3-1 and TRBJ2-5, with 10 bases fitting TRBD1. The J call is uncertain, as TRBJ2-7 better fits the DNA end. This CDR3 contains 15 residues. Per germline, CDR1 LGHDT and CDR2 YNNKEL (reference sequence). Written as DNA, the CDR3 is TGTGCCAGCAGCCAGGGGGGACAGGGGAGAGGCGAGCAGTACTTC. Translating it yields CASSQGGQGRGEQYF.

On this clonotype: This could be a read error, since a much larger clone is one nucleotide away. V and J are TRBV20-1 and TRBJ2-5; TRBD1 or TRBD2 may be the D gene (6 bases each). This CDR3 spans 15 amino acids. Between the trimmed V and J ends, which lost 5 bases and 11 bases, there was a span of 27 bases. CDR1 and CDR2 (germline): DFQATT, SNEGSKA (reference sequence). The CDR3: CSAGDQQGGIDEQYF. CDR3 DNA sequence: TGCAGTGCTGGCGACCAACAGGGAGGCATCGATGAGCAGTACTTC.

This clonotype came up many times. The CDR3 reads CASSEWGLNEQFF. CDR3 nucleotides: TGTGCCAGCAGTGAGTGGGGGCTAAATGAGCAGTTCTTC. This sequence joins TRBV6-1 and TRBJ2-1, with TRBD1 as a possible D gene (6 bases). Germline lookup yields CDR1 MNHNS and CDR2 SASEGT. V was shortened by 3 bases and J by 7 bases, with 10 bases between the two germline ends. The CDR3 has 13 residues.

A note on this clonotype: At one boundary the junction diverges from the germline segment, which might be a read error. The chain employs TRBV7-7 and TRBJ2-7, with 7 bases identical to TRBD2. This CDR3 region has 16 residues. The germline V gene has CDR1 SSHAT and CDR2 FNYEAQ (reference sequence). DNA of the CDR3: TGTGCTAGCAGCTTAGGACGGGGGGTACCTGACAATGAGCAGTACTTC. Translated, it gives CASSLGRGVPDNEQYF. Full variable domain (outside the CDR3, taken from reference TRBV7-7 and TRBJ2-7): GAGVSQSPRYKVTKRGQDVTLRCDPISSHATLYWYQQALGQGPEFLTYFNYEAQPDKSGLPSDRFSAERPEGSISTLTIQRTEQRDSAMYRCASSLGRGVPDNEQYFGPGTRLTVT.

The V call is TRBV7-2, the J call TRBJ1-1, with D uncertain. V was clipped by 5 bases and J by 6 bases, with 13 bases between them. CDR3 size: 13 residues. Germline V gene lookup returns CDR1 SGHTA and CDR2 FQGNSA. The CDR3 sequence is CASSPYLVPEAFF. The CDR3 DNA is TGTGCCAGCAGCCCTTATTTGGTACCTGAAGCTTTCTTT.

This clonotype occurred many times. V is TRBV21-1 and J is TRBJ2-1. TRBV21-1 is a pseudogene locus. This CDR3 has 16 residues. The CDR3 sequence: CASSKGRYGAGNEQFF. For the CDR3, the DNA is TGTGCCAGCAGCAAAGGCCGGTACGGAGCCGGCAATGAGCAGTTCTTC.

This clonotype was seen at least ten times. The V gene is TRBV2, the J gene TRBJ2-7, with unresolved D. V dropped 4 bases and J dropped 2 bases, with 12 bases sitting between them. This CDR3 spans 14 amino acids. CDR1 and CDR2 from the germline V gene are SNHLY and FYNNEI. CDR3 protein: CASSALTETYEQYF. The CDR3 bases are TGTGCCAGCAGTGCGTTAACAGAGACCTACGAGCAGTACTTC.

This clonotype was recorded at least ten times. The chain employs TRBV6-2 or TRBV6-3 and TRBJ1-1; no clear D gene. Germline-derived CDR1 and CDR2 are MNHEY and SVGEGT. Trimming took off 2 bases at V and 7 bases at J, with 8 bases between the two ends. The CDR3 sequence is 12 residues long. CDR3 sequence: CASSYPAGEAFF. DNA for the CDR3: TGTGCCAGCAGTTACCCTGCGGGTGAAGCTTTCTTT.

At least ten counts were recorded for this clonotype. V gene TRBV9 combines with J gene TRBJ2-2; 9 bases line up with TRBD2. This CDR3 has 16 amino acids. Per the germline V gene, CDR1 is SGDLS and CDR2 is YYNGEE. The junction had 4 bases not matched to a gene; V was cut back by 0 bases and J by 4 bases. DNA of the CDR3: TGTGCCAGCAGCGTAGTAGCGGGGGCGGTCACCGGGGAGCTGTTTTTT. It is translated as CASSVVAGAVTGELFF.

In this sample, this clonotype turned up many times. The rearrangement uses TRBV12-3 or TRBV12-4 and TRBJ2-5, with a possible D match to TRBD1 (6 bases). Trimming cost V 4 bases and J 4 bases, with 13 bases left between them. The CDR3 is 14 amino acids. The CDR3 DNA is TGTGCCAGCAGTTCCCCCGGGACAAGAGAGACCCAGTACTTC. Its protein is CASSSPGTRETQYF.

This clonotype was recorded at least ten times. CDR3 sequence: CASSYSPTSGGNNEQFF. The CDR3 DNA follows: TGTGCCAGCAGTTACTCCCCTACTAGCGGGGGAAACAATGAGCAGTTCTTC. The chain uses TRBV6-5 and TRBJ2-1; 11 bases match TRBD2. V shed 0 bases and J 5 bases; nucleotides not matched to a gene: 6. CDR1 is MNHEY, CDR2 SVGAGI, per germline. The CDR3 is made up of 17 amino acids.

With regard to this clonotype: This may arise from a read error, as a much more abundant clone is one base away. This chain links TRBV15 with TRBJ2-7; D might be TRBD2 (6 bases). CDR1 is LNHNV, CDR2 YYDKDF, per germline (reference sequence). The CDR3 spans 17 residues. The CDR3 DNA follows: TGTGCCACCAGCACCCTCACCGGGCTGGGACTTTCCTACGGGCAGTACTTC. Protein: CATSTLTGLGLSYGQYF.

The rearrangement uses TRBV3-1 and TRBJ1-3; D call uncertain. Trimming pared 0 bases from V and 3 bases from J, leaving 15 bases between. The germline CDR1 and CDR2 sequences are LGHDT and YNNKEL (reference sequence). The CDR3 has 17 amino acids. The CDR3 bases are TGTGCCAGCAGCCAAGATCAGGAGGCTTGGCGTGGAAACACCATATATTTT. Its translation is CASSQDQEAWRGNTIYF. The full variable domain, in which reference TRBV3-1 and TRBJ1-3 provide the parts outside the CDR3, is DTAVSQTPKYLVTQMGNDKSIKCEQNLGHDTMYWYKQDSKKFLKIMFSYNNKELIINETVPNRFSPKSPDKAHLNLHINSLELGDSAVYFCASSQDQEAWRGNTIYFGEGSWLTVV.

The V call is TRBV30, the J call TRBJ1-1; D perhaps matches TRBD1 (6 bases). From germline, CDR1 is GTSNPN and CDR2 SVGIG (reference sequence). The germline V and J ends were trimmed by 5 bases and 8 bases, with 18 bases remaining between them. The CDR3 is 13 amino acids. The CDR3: CAWRVRGQREAFF. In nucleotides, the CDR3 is TGTGCCTGGCGGGTCCGGGGGCAGAGGGAAGCTTTCTTT.

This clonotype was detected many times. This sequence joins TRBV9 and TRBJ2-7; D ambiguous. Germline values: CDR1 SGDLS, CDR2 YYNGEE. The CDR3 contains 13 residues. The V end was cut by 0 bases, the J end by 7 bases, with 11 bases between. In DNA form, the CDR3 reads TGTGCCAGCAGCGTAGAGCCACTGAAGGAGCAGTACTTC. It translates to CASSVEPLKEQYF.

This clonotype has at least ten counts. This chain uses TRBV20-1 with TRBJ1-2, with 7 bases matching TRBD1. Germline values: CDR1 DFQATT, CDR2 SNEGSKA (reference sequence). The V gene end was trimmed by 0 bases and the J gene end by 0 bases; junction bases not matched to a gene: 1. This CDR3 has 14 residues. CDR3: CSARDGTANYGYTF. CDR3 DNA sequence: TGCAGTGCTAGAGATGGGACAGCTAACTATGGCTACACCTTC.

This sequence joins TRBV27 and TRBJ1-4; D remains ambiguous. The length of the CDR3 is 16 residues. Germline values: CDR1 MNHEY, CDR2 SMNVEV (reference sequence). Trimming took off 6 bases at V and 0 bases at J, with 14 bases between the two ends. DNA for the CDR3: TGTGCCAGCAGCCCCGAAATAGGCGCAACTAATGAAAAACTGTTTTTT. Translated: CASSPEIGATNEKLFF.

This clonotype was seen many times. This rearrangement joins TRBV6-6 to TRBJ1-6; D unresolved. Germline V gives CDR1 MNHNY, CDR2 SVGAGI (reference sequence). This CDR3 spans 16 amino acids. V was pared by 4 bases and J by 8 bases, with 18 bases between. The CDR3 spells CASSSRADQFDSPLHF. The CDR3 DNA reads TGTGCCAGCAGTTCCCGGGCCGACCAATTTGATTCACCCCTCCACTTT.

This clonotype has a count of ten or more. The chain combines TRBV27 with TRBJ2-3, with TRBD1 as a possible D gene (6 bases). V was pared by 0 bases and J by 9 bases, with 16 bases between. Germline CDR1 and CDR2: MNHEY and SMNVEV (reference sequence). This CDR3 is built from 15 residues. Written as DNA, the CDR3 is TGTGCCAGCAGTTTATCGTTGGGGGCTGGGGCGACGCAGTATTTT. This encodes CASSLSLGAGATQYF.

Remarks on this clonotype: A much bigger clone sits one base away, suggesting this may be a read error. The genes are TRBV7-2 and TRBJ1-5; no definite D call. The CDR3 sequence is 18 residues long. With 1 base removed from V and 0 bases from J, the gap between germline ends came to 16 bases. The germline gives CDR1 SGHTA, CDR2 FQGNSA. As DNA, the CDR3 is TGTGCCAGCAGCTTAGAATTGGAGGACGGTTTTAGCAATCAGCCCCAGCATTTT. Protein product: CASSLELEDGFSNQPQHF.

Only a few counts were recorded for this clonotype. The CDR3 reads CASSFGARGTQYF. DNA of the CDR3: TGTGCCAGCAGTTTTGGGGCCCGGGGGACCCAGTACTTC. V is TRBV12-3 or TRBV12-4 and J is TRBJ2-5; the D call may be TRBD1 or TRBD2 (5 bases each). This CDR3 has 13 residues. Trimming removed 3 bases from V and 7 bases from J, with 12 bases in between.

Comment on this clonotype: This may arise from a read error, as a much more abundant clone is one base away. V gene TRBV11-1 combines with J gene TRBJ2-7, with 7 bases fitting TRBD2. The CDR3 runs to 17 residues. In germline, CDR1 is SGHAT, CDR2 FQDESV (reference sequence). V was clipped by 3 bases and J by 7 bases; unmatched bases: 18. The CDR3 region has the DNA TGTGCCAGCAGCTTGATCCAGTGGGGGGGTGCTCACAATGAGCAGTACTTC. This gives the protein CASSLIQWGGAHNEQYF. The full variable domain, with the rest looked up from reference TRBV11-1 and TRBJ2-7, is EAEVAQSPRYKITEKSQAVAFWCDPISGHATLYWYRQILGQGPELLVQFQDESVVDDSQLPKDRFSAERLKGVDSTLKIQPAELGDSAMYLCASSLIQWGGAHNEQYFGPGTRLTVT.

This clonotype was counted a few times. CDR3: CASSLRPGGDQPQHF. The CDR3 bases are TGCGCCAGCAGCTTGAGGCCTGGGGGGGATCAGCCCCAGCATTTT. The chain carries TRBV5-1 and TRBJ1-5; possible D gene TRBD1, 5 bases. The V end was cut by 1 base, the J end by 5 bases, with 13 bases between. The CDR3 contains 15 residues. Germline CDR1 is SGHRS and CDR2 is YFSETQ.